The clone carrying this TCR beta chain was counted only a few times. This specimen belongs to a study of spatial heterogeneity in lung cancer. Study-wide context: The average count in raw reads for each unique TCR and UMI combination exceeded nine appearances.

Time point of the sample: sample taken at primary tumor resection. The input material, whole RNA from tumor, nontumor lung or frozen PBMC, was sequenced unsorted. The CDR3 is made up of 16 amino acids. Trimming shortened V by 5 bases and J by 3 bases, and 20 bases separated the two germline ends. Germline values: CDR1 MNHEY, CDR2 SMNVEV (reference sequence). Using its own MiXCR run on the 5' RACE reads, TCRdb lists one record per CDR3 protein. The sample contains 49,000 or so distinct CDR3 sequences, approximately 12% of which appear only once. The TCR was taken from a female donor with early-stage non-small cell lung cancer. The sequenced sample was PBMCs, obtained at surgery. The V and J genes are TRBV27 and TRBJ2-7; the D gene is possibly TRBD1 (6 bases). CDR3 in amino acids: CASSRAGTSGHYEQYF. DNA of the CDR3: TGTGCCAGCAGTCGCGCTGGGACATCGGGGCACTACGAGCAGTACTTC.